These 10 T cell receptor beta chains were sequenced from one sample in a study of blood T cell repertoires in COVID-19 (dated by TCRdb to 2018 to 2021). Library prep was done by the immunoSEQ multiplex PCR assay. In TCRdb, the immuneACCESS table is reduced to in-frame sequences with V and J assigned. These tables do not hold every clone; where another copy was compared, an unresolved V gene accounts for under half, and the others remain unexplained. The sample contains approximately 320,000 clones, around 90% of them found a single time. The ten top clones hold 2.6% of the sample. Source material: PBMCs or T cells enriched from blood (not recorded which). Receptors originate from a man in his sixties who had recovered from COVID-19.

V gene TRBV7-9 combines with J gene TRBJ1-2; no definite D call. CDR1 and CDR2 (germline): SEHNR, FQNEAQ (reference sequence). The CDR3 consists of 14 residues. V lost 1 base, J lost 0 bases, and 6 bases lay in between. The CDR3 spells CASSLGGSNYGYTF. The CDR3 DNA is TGTGCCAGCAGCTTAGGCGGTTCTAACTATGGCTACACCTTC.

The V call is TRBV2, the J call TRBJ2-3, with 8 positions matching TRBD1. The V gene's germline CDR1 is SNHLY and CDR2 FYNNEI. With V trimmed by 7 bases and J by 4 bases, 1 base remained unmatched. This CDR3 region has 12 residues. The CDR3 DNA is TGTGCCAGCACCAGGGGGCCAGATACGCAGTATTTT. Amino acid sequence: CASTRGPDTQYF.

The V and J genes are TRBV3-1 (or the pseudogene TRBV3-2) and TRBJ2-7; D is possibly TRBD2 (6 bases). CDR1 is LGHDT, CDR2 YNNKEL, per germline (reference sequence). The V end lost 3 bases, the J end lost 3 bases, and 12 bases lay between the germline ends. The CDR3 spans 14 residues. For the CDR3, the DNA is TGTGCCAGCAGCCACCGGGGGTTAAGCTACGAGCAGTACTTC. It yields the protein CASSHRGLSYEQYF.

V is TRBV12-2 and J is TRBJ2-7; TRBD2 is taken as the D call from the table, unchecked against the DNA. TRBV12-2 is a pseudogene. The CDR3 has 18 amino acids. CDR3 loop: CASRFYGREGRISYEQYF. The CDR3 nucleotides are TGTGCAAGTCGCTTCTATGGGCGGGAGGGCCGTATTTCCTACGAGCAGTACTTC.

The chain links TRBV5-6 to TRBJ2-3; 10 bases fit TRBD1. The junction had 9 bases not matched to a gene; V was cut back by 3 bases and J by 5 bases. The germline CDR1 and CDR2 sequences are SGHDT and YYEEEE. The length of the CDR3 is 16 residues. The CDR3 protein is CASSSAETGGRDTQYF. CDR3 nucleotides: TGTGCCAGCAGCTCGGCAGAGACAGGGGGCAGAGATACGCAGTATTTT.

The chain is built from TRBV6-1 and TRBJ1-4; no reliable D call. V was trimmed by 2 bases and J by 5 bases, leaving 12 bases between them. CDR1 and CDR2 from the germline V gene are MNHNS and SASEGT. The CDR3 runs to 15 residues. The CDR3 sequence: CASSEWAAKNEKLFF. The DNA of the CDR3 is TGTGCCAGCAGTGAATGGGCAGCTAAGAATGAAAAACTGTTTTTT.

CDR3 region: CASSYSRHRNQPQHF. Written as DNA, the CDR3 is TGTGCCAGCAGTTACTCGCGACACCGGAATCAGCCCCAGCATTTT. The chain carries TRBV6-5 and TRBJ1-5; D is undetermined. The CDR3 totals 15 residues. Germline CDR1 MNHEY, CDR2 SVGAGI. V was clipped by 0 bases and J by 4 bases, with 10 bases between them.

This clone was seen once. This chain uses TRBV29-1 with TRBJ1-5, with TRBD1 identical over 9 bases. Per the germline V gene, CDR1 is SQVTM and CDR2 is ANQGSEA. The length of the CDR3 is 13 residues. J gave up 3 bases and V 7 bases, and 4 bases lay outside the gene matches. CDR3 sequence reads: CSGGTGINQPQHF. The CDR3 bases are TGCAGCGGGGGGACAGGGATCAATCAGCCCCAGCATTTT.

The chain is built from TRBV6-5 and TRBJ2-7, with D possibly being TRBD1 (7 bases). The germline gives CDR1 MNHEY, CDR2 SVGAGI. V lost 7 bases and J 7 bases, leaving 17 bases between the germline ends. The CDR3 length is 13 residues. This chain's CDR3 is CASIRGAEWEQYF. The CDR3 DNA follows: TGTGCCAGCATCAGGGGGGCCGAATGGGAGCAGTACTTC.

The chain uses TRBV10-3 and TRBJ1-2; D is perhaps TRBD1 (5 bases). Deletions cut 6 bases from V and 5 bases from J, with 16 bases between. CDR1 ENHRY and CDR2 SYGVKD come from the germline V gene. This CDR3 has 14 residues. CDR3 protein: CAISHGQGDYGYTF. Here the CDR3 DNA reads TGTGCCATCAGCCATGGTCAGGGCGATTATGGCTACACCTTC.